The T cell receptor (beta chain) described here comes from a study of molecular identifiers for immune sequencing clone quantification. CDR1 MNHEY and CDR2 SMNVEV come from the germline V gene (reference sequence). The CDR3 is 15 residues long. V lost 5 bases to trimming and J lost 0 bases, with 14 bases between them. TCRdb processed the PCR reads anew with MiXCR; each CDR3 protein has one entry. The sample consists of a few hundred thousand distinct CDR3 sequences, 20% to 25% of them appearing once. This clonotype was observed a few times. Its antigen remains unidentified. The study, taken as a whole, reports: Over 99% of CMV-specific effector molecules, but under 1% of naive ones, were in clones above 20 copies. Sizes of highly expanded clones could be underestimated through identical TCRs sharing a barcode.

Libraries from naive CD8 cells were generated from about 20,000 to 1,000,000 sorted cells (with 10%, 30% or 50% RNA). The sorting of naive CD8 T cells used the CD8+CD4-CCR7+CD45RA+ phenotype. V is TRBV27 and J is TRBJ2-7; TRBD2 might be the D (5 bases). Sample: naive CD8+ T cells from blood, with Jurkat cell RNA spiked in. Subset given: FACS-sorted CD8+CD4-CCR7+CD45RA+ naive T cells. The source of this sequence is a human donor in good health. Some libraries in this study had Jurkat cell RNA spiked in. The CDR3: CASSPLTTSSYEQYF. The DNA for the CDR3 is TGTGCCAGCAGTCCTTTAACAACTAGCTCCTACGAGCAGTACTTC.